This TCR beta chain was documented in a study of T-cell reconstitution after alpha-beta-depleted transplantation in children. The authors prepared the TCRbeta library with unique molecular identifiers. TCRdb used MiXCR to reprocess the PCR reads, holding one entry per CDR3 protein. Of hundreds of thousands of distinct CDR3 sequences listed, approximately 15% are singletons. This TCR came from a human donor who donated a stem cell graft to a child with acute myeloid leukemia. The material was PBMCs from the stem cell graft donor, obtained from the stem cell graft.

The CDR3, as DNA: TGTGCCAGCAGCCCCTTGACAGGGGAGGCCCAAGAGACCCAGTACTTC. Translation gives CASSPLTGEAQETQYF. The chain joins TRBV7-9 to TRBJ2-5; 8 nucleotides match TRBD1. With 5 bases clipped from V and 1 base from J, the junction kept 9 bases outside the gene matches. CDR3 length equals 16 residues. Germline V gene lookup returns CDR1 SEHNR and CDR2 FQNEAQ (reference sequence).